This record concerns one T cell receptor (beta chain) sequence. Its specificity is not known. There are 17 residues in the CDR3. V shed 2 bases, J shed 1 base, and the junction held 7 bases outside the gene matches. Germline values: CDR1 SGHAT, CDR2 FQDESV (reference sequence). For the second PCR, which ran for roughly 7 to 11 cycles, a sample-barcoded 5' primer and a J-beta primer mix were used. From the 5' RACE reads, TCRdb called clonotypes with MiXCR, one entry per CDR3 protein. The sample shows 1,100,000 or so distinct CDR3 sequences, roughly 45% of them seen only once. The source of the sample is a study of blood T cells in healthy people across ages. Every donor gave 7.5 to 10 milliliters of peripheral blood. Whole-study results and caveats: Diversity figures derived from one million T cells were judged to underestimate the true value.

The V gene is TRBV11-1, the J gene TRBJ2-1, with 8 bases that match TRBD2. The sequenced material came from blood. This receptor was identified in a woman aged 60-75 years in good health. In nucleotides, the CDR3 is TGTGCCAGCAGCTTAATGCAGCGGGAGTGGTCCTACAATGAGCAGTTCTTC. This gives the protein CASSLMQREWSYNEQFF.